Listed below are T cell receptor beta chains from one sample, sequenced in a study of cytomegalovirus exposure and HLA in healthy donors. Clones were sequenced by immunoSEQ multiplex PCR, and TCRdb holds only the in-frame ones, with some missing. The table for this sample gives 130,000 to 150,000 clones. Material: PBMCs. The receptors were sampled from a man aged 40-55 years in good health and CMV-seronegative. The CDR3 runs from the conserved cysteine through the conserved F or W. Fields, in order: V gene, D gene, J gene, CDR3 DNA, CDR3 protein. The D gene is left open where the match is weak.

V: TRBV4-3; D: -; J: TRBJ2-1; DNA: TGCGCCAGCAGCCAAGACGCTAATCCCTACAATGAGCAGTTCTTC; CDR3: CASSQDANPYNEQFF
V: TRBV10-3; D: TRBD1; J: TRBJ1-2; DNA: TGTGCCATCACGAGGGTCGACAGGGGGTTCCGCGGCTACACCTTC; CDR3: CAITRVDRGFRGYTF
V: TRBV7-9; D: -; J: TRBJ2-6; DNA: TGTGCCAGCAGCACCGGTAGAACCGGTAATGGGGCCAACGTCCTGACTTTC; CDR3: CASSTGRTGNGANVLTF
V: TRBV5-8; D: -; J: TRBJ1-1; DNA: TGTGCCAGCAGCTTGGGCAGGGTTATGAACACTGAAGCTTTCTTT; CDR3: CASSLGRVMNTEAFF
V: TRBV6-1; D: TRBD1; J: TRBJ2-7; DNA: TGTGCCAGCAGTCGGGACAGCTTCTCCTACGAGCAGTACTTC; CDR3: CASSRDSFSYEQYF
V: TRBV5-1; D: -; J: TRBJ2-1; DNA: TGCGCCAGCAGCTCGAACTATGAGTATTCCTACAATGAGCAGTTCTTC; CDR3: CASSSNYEYSYNEQFF
V: TRBV19; D: TRBD1; J: TRBJ1-1; DNA: TGTGCCAGTAGGGACAGGATTAACACTGAAGCTTTCTTT; CDR3: CASRDRINTEAFF
V: TRBV11-2; D: -; J: TRBJ2-7; DNA: TGTGCCAGCAGCTTAGCGGGGAGTCGTGCCGAGCAGTACTTC; CDR3: CASSLAGSRAEQYF
V: TRBV5-4; D: TRBD2; J: TRBJ2-1; DNA: TGTGCCAGCATCGAGGGCGGGGGGGCATACAATGAGCAGTTCTTC; CDR3: CASIEGGGAYNEQFF
V: TRBV7-2; D: TRBD2; J: TRBJ2-7; DNA: TGTGCCAGCAGCTCCCCTAGCGGGCGGGTGCGGGAGCAGTACTTC; CDR3: CASSSPSGRVREQYF
V: TRBV9; D: TRBD2; J: TRBJ2-3; DNA: TGTGCCAGCAGCTCCGGACTAGCGGGGATCACAGATACGCAGTATTTT; CDR3: CASSSGLAGITDTQYF
V: TRBV7-2; D: -; J: TRBJ2-3; DNA: TGTGCCAGCAGCTCTGGGGCGGGGCGGGGAGGCACAGATACGCAGTATTTT; CDR3: CASSSGAGRGGTDTQYF
V: TRBV6-5; D: -; J: TRBJ1-2; DNA: TGTGCCTCTAATCAGAAGGGGGGGCGTTATGGCTACACCTTC; CDR3: CASNQKGGRYGYTF
V: TRBV9; D: TRBD1; J: TRBJ2-6; DNA: TGTGCCAGCAGCGCCTCGGGACAGCTGCACTCTGGGGCCAACGTCCTGACTTTC; CDR3: CASSASGQLHSGANVLTF
V: TRBV7-9; D: TRBD2; J: TRBJ2-3; DNA: TGTGCCAGCAGCTTAGCGCTAGCGGGGGGGCCCACAGATACGCAGTATTTT; CDR3: CASSLALAGGPTDTQYF
V: TRBV11-2; D: -; J: TRBJ2-7; DNA: TGTGCCAGCAAACCGGGACACGAGGGGTACGAGCAGTACTTC; CDR3: CASKPGHEGYEQYF
V: TRBV6-5; D: TRBD1; J: TRBJ2-1; DNA: TGTGCCAGCAGTTACTCGAGGACAGGGGTCCATGAGCAGTTCTTC; CDR3: CASSYSRTGVHEQFF
V: TRBV29-1; D: -; J: TRBJ2-3; DNA: TGCAGCGTTGAAGGGGGCACTAGCACAGATACGCAGTATTTT; CDR3: CSVEGGTSTDTQYF
V: TRBV5-1; D: TRBD1; J: TRBJ2-5; DNA: TGCGCCAGCAGCCAAGGGGCGACAGGGCCACCGCAAGAGACCCAGTACTTC; CDR3: CASSQGATGPPQETQYF
V: TRBV7-9; D: -; J: TRBJ2-3; DNA: TGTGCCAGCAGCTTAGCCCAGAACGCAGATACGCAGTATTTT; CDR3: CASSLAQNADTQYF
V: TRBV19; D: -; J: TRBJ1-3; DNA: TGTGCCAGTCAACTAGGAAACACCATATATTTT; CDR3: CASQLGNTIYF
V: TRBV28; D: TRBD1; J: TRBJ2-7; DNA: TGTGCCAGCAATCCCGAAGGGACAGCCGGCTACGAGCAGTACTTC; CDR3: CASNPEGTAGYEQYF
V: TRBV7-2; D: TRBD2; J: TRBJ2-7; DNA: TGTGCCAGCAGCGGGTCTAGCGGGGCCTACGAGCAGTACTTC; CDR3: CASSGSSGAYEQYF
V: TRBV11-1; D: -; J: TRBJ1-3; DNA: TGTGCCAGCAGCTTACCAGGCGGAAACACCATATATTTT; CDR3: CASSLPGGNTIYF
V: TRBV27; D: -; J: TRBJ1-2; DNA: TGTGCCAGCAGTTTATCGCAGGGAACAGTCACCTTC; CDR3: CASSLSQGTVTF
V: TRBV10-3; D: -; J: TRBJ1-1; DNA: TGTGCCATCAGTGAAAAGGGGTTCGTAGGGAAGGGTGAAGCTTTCTTT; CDR3: CAISEKGFVGKGEAFF
V: TRBV7-8; D: -; J: TRBJ1-1; DNA: TGTGCCAGCAGCTCCACCCACGGGAACACTGAAGCTTTCTTT; CDR3: CASSSTHGNTEAFF
V: TRBV5-8; D: TRBD1; J: TRBJ2-7; DNA: TGTGCCAGCAGCCTAGGGACAGGGGGAACTGACGAGCAGTACTTC; CDR3: CASSLGTGGTDEQYF
V: TRBV6-5; D: -; J: TRBJ1-2; DNA: TGTGCCAGCAGTTATGGGGACACCCGTAACTATGGCTACACCTTC; CDR3: CASSYGDTRNYGYTF
V: TRBV5-1; D: -; J: TRBJ2-7; DNA: TGCGCCAGCGGGCTAGGGGCCTACGAGCAGTACTTC; CDR3: CASGLGAYEQYF
V: TRBV19; D: -; J: TRBJ2-7; DNA: TGTGCCAGTAGGCCCCCCGGGAGATACGAGCAGTACTTC; CDR3: CASRPPGRYEQYF
V: TRBV7-2; D: TRBD1; J: TRBJ1-5; DNA: TGTGCCAGCAGCCCGCAGGGGGGTCTTAGCAATCAGCCCCAGCATTTT; CDR3: CASSPQGGLSNQPQHF
V: TRBV28; D: TRBD2; J: TRBJ2-1; DNA: TGTGCCAGCAGTTTTAGAGGGGCAGCGGGGTGGAGGTTCTTC; CDR3: CASSFRGAAGWRFF
V: TRBV6-5; D: -; J: TRBJ1-1; DNA: TGTGCCACCCTCGGACAGTACACTGAAGCTTTCTTT; CDR3: CATLGQYTEAFF
V: TRBV28; D: TRBD1; J: TRBJ1-6; DNA: TGTGCCAGCAGTATAGGGCGGGGGACAGGGATAAACTCACCCCTCCACTTT; CDR3: CASSIGRGTGINSPLHF
V: TRBV5-4; D: TRBD2; J: TRBJ2-3; DNA: TGTGCCAGCAGCTTGTCTAGCGGGGGGGCAGATACGCAGTATTTT; CDR3: CASSLSSGGADTQYF
V: TRBV18; D: TRBD1; J: TRBJ2-7; DNA: TGTGCCAGCTCACGCGGGACAGGGGGCTTTAGCTACGAGCAGTACTTC; CDR3: CASSRGTGGFSYEQYF
V: TRBV11-2; D: TRBD1; J: TRBJ2-7; DNA: TGTGCCAGCAGCCCCAGGGGTGCGCCAGGGGGCACCTACGAGCAGTACTTC; CDR3: CASSPRGAPGGTYEQYF
V: TRBV6-5; D: TRBD1; J: TRBJ1-6; DNA: TGTGCCAGCACCAGGGGACAGAAGGATTCACCCCTCCACTTT; CDR3: CASTRGQKDSPLHF
V: TRBV4-1; D: TRBD1; J: TRBJ1-2; DNA: TGCGCCAGCAGCCCATGGGGGGGACAGGGGTATGGCTACACCTTC; CDR3: CASSPWGGQGYGYTF
V: TRBV19; D: TRBD1; J: TRBJ1-6; DNA: TGTGCCAGTAGTATAGGGACAGGGAGTCCCTATAATTCACCCCTCCACTTT; CDR3: CASSIGTGSPYNSPLHF
V: TRBV5-6; D: -; J: TRBJ2-7; DNA: TGTGCCAGCAGCACCCATGGGGGGACGAGCTCCTACGAGCAGTACTTC; CDR3: CASSTHGGTSSYEQYF
V: TRBV5-6; D: TRBD2; J: TRBJ2-2; DNA: TGTGCCAGCAGAATAGCGGGGTACACCGGGGAGCTGTTTTTT; CDR3: CASRIAGYTGELFF
V: TRBV9; D: -; J: TRBJ2-2; DNA: TGTGCCAGCAGCGTAGGAGGACTGAACCGGGAGCTGTTTTTT; CDR3: CASSVGGLNRELFF
V: TRBV5-6; D: TRBD2; J: TRBJ2-7; DNA: TGTGCCAGCAGCCCCGTTTTGCGGGGGGAAGCCTACGAGCAGTACTTC; CDR3: CASSPVLRGEAYEQYF
V: TRBV10-1; D: TRBD2; J: TRBJ2-1; DNA: TGCGCCAGCATCCAATCGGGAGGGGCCTCCTACAATGAGCAGTTCTTC; CDR3: CASIQSGGASYNEQFF
V: TRBV6-6; D: -; J: TRBJ1-5; DNA: TGTGCCAGCAGCAAACAGGGATATCAGCCCCAGCATTTT; CDR3: CASSKQGYQPQHF
V: TRBV19; D: -; J: TRBJ2-2; DNA: TGTGCCAGTAGTATCCCTGACTCCCGGGACACCGGGGAGCTGTTTTTT; CDR3: CASSIPDSRDTGELFF
V: TRBV10-3; D: TRBD1; J: TRBJ2-2; DNA: TGTGCCATCAGTGAGTCGCCGGGACAGGGGTACAAAACCGGGGAGCTGTTTTTT; CDR3: CAISESPGQGYKTGELFF
V: TRBV4-2; D: -; J: TRBJ1-6; DNA: TGTGCCAGCAGCCAAGCCGAGCCTCCCCTCCACTTT; CDR3: CASSQAEPPLHF
V: TRBV6-5; D: -; J: TRBJ1-3; DNA: TGTGCCAGCATTCGGACGGGGGCTGGAAACACCATATATTTT; CDR3: CASIRTGAGNTIYF